This is a list of T cell receptor beta chains from one sample in a study of CD8+ T cells in alopecia areata. Generated by immunoSEQ multiplex PCR, the TCRdb table keeps only in-frame clones and is missing some. The data show 170,000 or so clones, around 50% seen once. Sequences were derived from CD8+ T cells sorted from blood, sampled at week 24, from a patient treated with tofacitinib. These receptors all come from a human donor with alopecia areata. Each CDR3 is given with its conserved first and last residue. D genes are given only for firm matches. Not every row has a clone size; where given, it reads once, few, many or a size class.

TRBV7-2	TRBJ2-2	-	once	CASSRWGRDTGELFF	TGTGCCAGCAGTAGATGGGGGAGAGACACCGGGGAGCTGTTTTTT
TRBV2	TRBJ1-5	-	-	CASSEGDWQPQHF	TGTGCCAGCAGTGAAGGGGACTGGCAGCCCCAGCATTTT
TRBV27	TRBJ2-2	-	-	CASSVIGASGELFF	TGTGCCAGCAGCGTTATTGGGGCCTCCGGGGAGCTGTTTTTT
TRBV6-5	TRBJ2-7	TRBD2	-	CASSYSYPSGREQYF	TGTGCCAGCAGTTACTCTTACCCTAGCGGGAGGGAGCAGTACTTC
TRBV29-1	TRBJ2-2	TRBD1	-	CSVVLTGELNTGELFF	TGCAGCGTTGTCCTTACAGGGGAGCTAAACACCGGGGAGCTGTTTTTT
TRBV6-6	TRBJ1-5	-	-	CASRQTNQPQHF	TGTGCCAGCAGGCAGACTAATCAGCCCCAGCATTTT
TRBV6-5	TRBJ1-5	TRBD1	-	CASRVQTGANQPQHF	TGTGCCAGCAGAGTTCAAACAGGGGCCAATCAGCCCCAGCATTTT
TRBV7-8	TRBJ2-5	TRBD2	-	CASSSYTSGGLETQYF	TGTGCCAGCAGCTCGTACACTAGCGGGGGGCTCGAGACCCAGTACTTC
TRBV5-1	TRBJ1-2	TRBD1	-	CASSLGQGNGYTF	TGCGCCAGCAGCTTGGGACAGGGAAATGGCTACACCTTC
TRBV27	TRBJ2-7	TRBD2	-	CASSPLAGSSYEQYF	TGTGCCAGCAGTCCTCTAGCGGGGAGCTCCTACGAGCAGTACTTC
TRBV30	TRBJ2-4	-	few	CAWSEGLSKYF	TGTGCCTGGAGCGAAGGACTGTCCAAGTACTTC
TRBV30	TRBJ1-3	TRBD1	once	CAWNPDRGPGNTIYF	TGTGCCTGGAATCCGGACAGGGGGCCGGGAAACACCATATATTTT
TRBV29-1	TRBJ1-2	-	few	CSANLQGIYGYTF	TGCAGCGCAAATTTACAGGGAATCTATGGCTACACCTTC
TRBV10-3	TRBJ2-2	TRBD1	few	CAIRPGTDNTGELFF	TGTGCCATCAGGCCCGGGACAGACAACACCGGGGAGCTGTTTTTT